The 28 T cell receptor beta chains listed next were all sequenced from one sample in a study of T cell repertoires in cytomegalovirus infection. TCRdb called the reads again in MiXCR, with one record for every CDR3 protein. The sample records 120,000 to 150,000 distinct CDR3 sequences, roughly 6.5% being singletons. The sample taken for sequencing was PBMCs. The source of these receptors is a human donor in good health (CMV status not recorded). Some clones in this sample may be carry-over from other donors' samples.

This clonotype was seen many times. The chain has TRBV7-2 and TRBJ2-7; perhaps TRBD2 as D (6 bases). This CDR3 region has 14 residues. Germline V gene sequence: CDR1 SGHTA, CDR2 FQGNSA. The V and J ends lost 5 bases and 6 bases respectively, with 17 bases between them. The CDR3 sequence: CASSTGTSRGEQYF. DNA for the CDR3: TGTGCCAGCAGCACGGGGACTTCTCGAGGCGAGCAGTACTTC.

This clonotype came up many times. The J gene is TRBJ2-7, the V gene TRBV7-2; weak D call: TRBD2 (6 bases). The CDR3 contains 16 residues. Germline CDR1 SGHTA, CDR2 FQGNSA. Trimming stripped 1 base from V and 0 bases from J, with 13 bases between. The CDR3 loop reads CASSLGAGRVSYEQYF. Here the CDR3 DNA reads TGTGCCAGCAGCTTAGGGGCGGGGCGGGTCTCCTACGAGCAGTACTTC.

This clonotype occurred many times. This chain uses TRBV7-6 with TRBJ1-3; D not resolved. Germline V gene sequence: CDR1 SGHVS, CDR2 FNYEAQ. CDR3 length: 15 residues. The V end lost 2 bases, the J end lost 2 bases, and 10 bases lay between the germline ends. CDR3 DNA sequence: TGTGCCAGCAGCTTATGGACCGACGCTGGAAACACCATATATTTT. Its protein product is CASSLWTDAGNTIYF.

This clonotype was recorded at least ten times. V gene TRBV5-1 combines with J gene TRBJ1-2; D is unclear. The V end lost 5 bases, the J end lost 4 bases, and 12 bases lay between the germline ends. The germline V gene encodes CDR1 SGHRS and CDR2 YFSETQ. The CDR3 runs 13 residues. The CDR3 nucleotides read TGCGCCAGCAGGGAGGATGGGTCCTATGGCTACACCTTC. This translates into CASREDGSYGYTF.

This clonotype was observed many times. The J gene is TRBJ1-5, the V gene TRBV7-2; D is undetermined. CDR1 is SGHTA, CDR2 FQGNSA, per germline. The CDR3 runs to 13 residues. V was clipped by 5 bases and J by 0 bases, with 5 bases between them. The CDR3 sequence: CASSPFSNQPQHF. In nucleotides, the CDR3 is TGTGCCAGCAGCCCCTTTAGCAATCAGCCCCAGCATTTT.

Here the CDR3 reads CSVEDRHSYEQYF. The CDR3 DNA reads as TGCAGCGTTGAAGATCGGCATTCCTACGAGCAGTACTTC. The gene calls are TRBV29-1 and TRBJ2-7; D unresolved. V was shortened by 0 bases and J by 1 base, with 7 bases between the two germline ends. Germline V CDR1 and CDR2: SQVTM, ANQGSEA. The CDR3 sequence is 13 residues long.

This clonotype occurred many times. This chain uses TRBV11-3 with TRBJ1-1; D is perhaps TRBD1 (6 bases). V gave up 2 bases and J gave up 3 bases, with 7 bases separating them. The length of the CDR3 is 13 residues. The V gene's germline CDR1 is SGHNT and CDR2 YENEEA. CDR3 coding DNA: TGTGCCAGCAGCTTATCAGGGGACACTGAAGCTTTCTTT. Amino acids: CASSLSGDTEAFF. Filled out from reference TRBV11-3 and TRBJ1-1, the complete variable domain reads EAGVVQSPRYKIIEKKQPVAFWCNPISGHNTLYWYLQNLGQGPELLIRYENEEAVDDSQLPKDRFSAERLKGVDSTLKIQPAELGDSAVYLCASSLSGDTEAFFGQGTRLTVV.

This clonotype showed up many times. The J gene is TRBJ2-1, the V gene TRBV27, with D possibly being TRBD2 (7 bases). The CDR3 totals 16 residues. Germline lookup yields CDR1 MNHEY and CDR2 SMNVEV (reference sequence). With 7 bases removed from V and 3 bases from J, the gap between germline ends came to 19 bases. The CDR3: CASTLRGGGGYNEQFF. CDR3 in DNA: TGTGCCAGCACCCTAAGGGGCGGGGGCGGCTACAATGAGCAGTTCTTC.

This clonotype was detected many times. The J gene is TRBJ2-7, the V gene TRBV12-3 or TRBV12-4; D call uncertain. Trimming removed 10 bases from V and 4 bases from J, with 17 bases in between. This CDR3 region has 13 residues. Here the CDR3 reads CATPQDPWYEQYF. In DNA form, the CDR3 reads TGTGCCACCCCCCAGGACCCGTGGTACGAGCAGTACTTC.

The chain joins TRBV29-1 to TRBJ2-1; D gene uncertain. The CDR3 is 14 residues long. The germline V gene has CDR1 SQVTM and CDR2 ANQGSEA. With 4 bases removed from V and 1 base from J, the gap between germline ends came to 11 bases. The CDR3 sequence is CSVVDGISYNEQFF. As DNA, the CDR3 is TGCAGCGTTGTGGACGGTATATCCTACAATGAGCAGTTCTTC.

This clonotype was recorded many times. The V gene is TRBV12-3 or TRBV12-4, the J gene TRBJ2-5; 7 nucleotides align to TRBD1. CDR3 size: 15 residues. V shed 6 bases and J 2 bases; nucleotides not matched to a gene: 9. This CDR3 reads CASSTPGQSQETQYF. The CDR3 nucleotides are TGTGCCAGCAGCACCCCGGGACAGAGTCAAGAGACCCAGTACTTC.

The chain links TRBV5-1 to TRBJ2-5; no firm D call. With 0 bases removed from V and 5 bases from J, the gap between germline ends came to 14 bases. From germline, CDR1 is SGHRS and CDR2 YFSETQ. The CDR3 totals 15 residues. The CDR3 DNA reads as TGCGCCAGCAGCTTGGTTACATCCCCGCGGGAGACCCAGTACTTC. It specifies CASSLVTSPRETQYF.

Here the CDR3 reads CSARAYRGRPGELFF. CDR3 nucleotides: TGCAGTGCTAGAGCGTACAGGGGGCGCCCCGGGGAGCTGTTTTTT. The chain recombines TRBV20-1 with TRBJ2-2; 9 positions agree with TRBD1. There are 15 residues in the CDR3. V trimming: 1 base; J trimming: 6 bases; junction bases outside the gene matches: 6. Germline CDR1 is DFQATT and CDR2 is SNEGSKA (reference sequence).

Ten or more counts support this clonotype. The chain joins TRBV5-1 to TRBJ2-4; D remains unclear. The germline CDR1 and CDR2 sequences are SGHRS and YFSETQ. The CDR3 has 18 amino acids. Trimming stripped 4 bases from V and 0 bases from J, with 20 bases between. The chain's CDR3 is CASSPTVLTPLAKNIQYF. CDR3 DNA: TGCGCCAGCAGCCCCACGGTATTGACACCCCTAGCCAAAAACATTCAGTACTTC.

This clonotype was counted many times. This sequence joins TRBV5-4 and TRBJ2-5; 8 bases are a match to TRBD1. V trimming: 3 bases; J trimming: 5 bases; junction bases outside the gene matches: 9. The CDR3 is 15 amino acids. Germline CDR1 and CDR2: SGHNT and YYREEE (reference sequence). This CDR3 reads CASSSQQGVGETQYF. CDR3 DNA: TGTGCCAGCAGCTCCCAACAGGGGGTAGGTGAGACCCAGTACTTC.

This clonotype was observed many times. The chain carries TRBV10-2 and TRBJ2-3; unclear D gene. Trimming removed 7 bases at V and 2 bases at J, with 16 bases between. The germline CDR1 and CDR2 sequences are WSHSY and SAAADI. The CDR3 runs to 15 residues. The CDR3 DNA follows: TGCGCCAGCAAAAGTCAGGCTGGGATCACAGATACGCAGTATTTT. It translates to CASKSQAGITDTQYF.

This clonotype was seen many times. J is TRBJ1-3 and V is TRBV20-1; 11 nucleotides line up with TRBD1. Looked up from germline, CDR1 is DFQATT and CDR2 is SNEGSKA (reference sequence). The length of the CDR3 is 13 residues. V was pared by 6 bases and J by 8 bases, with 6 bases of the junction left unmatched. The CDR3 DNA follows: TGCAGTGCCGGGACAGGGGGTGTGGACACCATATATTTT. This gives the protein CSAGTGGVDTIYF.

The chain has TRBV2 and TRBJ1-1, with D possibly being TRBD1 (5 bases). This CDR3 region has 16 residues. Trimming cost V 6 bases and J 0 bases, with 17 bases left between them. In germline, CDR1 is SNHLY, CDR2 FYNNEI. The CDR3 sequence: CASRDSTGHLNTEAFF. The CDR3 region has the DNA TGTGCCAGCAGAGACTCAACGGGGCATTTGAACACTGAAGCTTTCTTT.

This clonotype has ten or more counts. This chain connects TRBV7-2 to TRBJ1-1; 10 bases map to TRBD1. Germline V gene sequence: CDR1 SGHTA, CDR2 FQGNSA. The CDR3 has 15 residues. J lost 0 bases, V lost 5 bases, and 3 bases had no gene match. The CDR3 loop reads CASSHGQGVNTEAFF. The CDR3 coding sequence is TGTGCCAGCAGCCACGGACAGGGGGTGAACACTGAAGCTTTCTTT. Variable domain in full (rest from reference TRBV7-2 and TRBJ1-1): GAGVSQSPSNKVTEKGKDVELRCDPISGHTALYWYRQSLGQGLEFLIYFQGNSAPDKSGLPSDRFSAERTGGSVSTLTIQRTQQEDSAVYLCASSHGQGVNTEAFFGQGTRLTVV.

This chain uses TRBV19 with TRBJ2-1, with a weak D call TRBD1 (7 bases). CDR1 is LNHDA and CDR2 is SQIVND in the germline V gene (reference sequence). The CDR3 sequence is 17 residues long. With 1 base removed from V and 0 bases from J, the gap between germline ends came to 13 bases. The CDR3 sequence: CASSIARGRSSYNEQFF. Written as DNA, the CDR3 is TGTGCCAGTAGTATAGCCAGGGGGAGGAGCTCCTACAATGAGCAGTTCTTC.

This clonotype was seen more than once but under ten times. The chain joins TRBV19 to TRBJ2-3; 11 nucleotides match TRBD2. Germline V lookup: CDR1 LNHDA, CDR2 SQIVND (reference sequence). The CDR3 sequence is 18 residues long. The trim removed 6 bases at V and 4 bases at J, leaving 15 bases unmatched. CDR3 coding DNA: TGTGCCAGTAGCCTCCCCGGCCGAGGTAGCGGGGGGGCAGATACGCAGTATTTT. Protein: CASSLPGRGSGGADTQYF.

Ten or more counts support this clonotype. The chain employs TRBV7-6 and TRBJ1-1, with D unresolved. The germline V gene encodes CDR1 SGHVS and CDR2 FNYEAQ. Trimming cost V 5 bases and J 0 bases, with 16 bases left between them. The length of the CDR3 is 16 residues. The CDR3 DNA reads TGTGCCAGCAGCCCAACCCCGAGACTGATGAACACTGAAGCTTTCTTT. It translates to CASSPTPRLMNTEAFF.

The chain links TRBV10-3 to TRBJ1-1; 7 positions agree with TRBD1. V was clipped by 5 bases and J by 5 bases; unmatched bases: 5. This CDR3 has 13 residues. CDR1 and CDR2 (germline): ENHRY, SYGVKD. CDR3 sequence: CAISTTGRTEAFF. CDR3 nucleotide sequence: TGTGCCATCAGTACGACAGGGCGGACTGAAGCTTTCTTT.

This clonotype was seen repeatedly, ten times or more. The rearrangement links TRBV29-1 to TRBJ1-1; D uncertain. Germline values: CDR1 SQVTM, CDR2 ANQGSEA. The CDR3 extends over 13 amino acids. With 3 bases removed from V and 1 base from J, the gap between germline ends came to 9 bases. CDR3 sequence: CSVETQRNTEAFF. CDR3 DNA sequence: TGCAGCGTTGAGACCCAGAGGAACACTGAAGCTTTCTTT.

This clonotype was seen many times. The chain carries TRBV7-2 and TRBJ1-1; a weak D match, TRBD1 (6 bases). Germline values: CDR1 SGHTA, CDR2 FQGNSA. This CDR3 region has 14 residues. With 4 bases removed from V and 6 bases from J, the gap between germline ends came to 15 bases. CDR3 sequence (DNA): TGTGCCAGCAGCTCAACGACAGGATGGTCTGAAGCTTTCTTT. It codes for CASSSTTGWSEAFF.

This clonotype came up a few times. The V call is TRBV2, the J call TRBJ1-4; D ambiguous. The V gene's germline CDR1 is SNHLY and CDR2 FYNNEI. This CDR3 comprises 15 residues. V was trimmed by 6 bases and J by 0 bases, leaving 11 bases between them. CDR3 in amino acids: CASRTTIATNEKLFF. In nucleotides, the CDR3 is TGTGCCAGCAGAACCACAATAGCAACTAATGAAAAACTGTTTTTT.

This clonotype was counted a few times. The chain employs TRBV5-1 and TRBJ2-1; 7 bases line up with TRBD1. Per germline, CDR1 SGHRS and CDR2 YFSETQ. The CDR3 sequence is 20 residues long. The V gene end was trimmed by 0 bases and the J gene end by 3 bases; junction bases not matched to a gene: 18. The CDR3 spells CASSLGSHSLRGQHYNEQFF. In nucleotides, the CDR3 is TGCGCCAGCAGCTTGGGGTCCCACTCGTTACGGGGACAGCACTACAATGAGCAGTTCTTC.

This clonotype was counted many times. The rearrangement links TRBV28 to TRBJ1-4; 12 bases align to TRBD1. CDR3 length: 16 amino acids. The junction had 10 bases not matched to a gene; V was cut back by 6 bases and J by 8 bases. The germline gives CDR1 MDHEN, CDR2 SYDVKM. CDR3 sequence reads: CASRPNRDRGHEKLFF. In DNA, the CDR3 is TGTGCCAGCAGGCCTAACCGGGACAGGGGGCACGAAAAACTGTTTTTT. The complete variable domain, with remaining parts taken from reference TRBV28 and TRBJ1-4, reads DVKVTQSSRYLVKRTGEKVFLECVQDMDHENMFWYRQDPGLGLRLIYFSYDVKMKEKGDIPEGYSVSREKKERFSLILESASTNQTSMYLCASRPNRDRGHEKLFFGSGTQLSVL.